One and the same sample provided the 32 T cell receptor beta chains below, sequenced in a study of human T cells and chemical hapten exposure. TCRdb fed the RACE reads into MiXCR, producing one record per CDR3 protein. There are roughly 380,000 distinct CDR3 sequences in the sample; around 4.8% occur only once, and approximately 2.1% lies in the top ten. The time point here: patch test 1, 2 weeks after DPC sensitization. Documented treatment: therapeutic diphenylcyclopropenone sensitization with weekly scalp DPC. The sequencing used whole blood, collected in connection with sensitization to the hapten diphenylcyclopropenone (DPC). The origin of the receptors is a woman between 45 and 65 years old with alopecia areata. Some clones in this sample may be carry-over from other donors' samples.

The chain recombines TRBV4-2 with TRBJ2-5; D not resolved. V was pared by 0 bases and J by 1 base, with 6 bases between. From germline, CDR1 is LGHNA and CDR2 YNFKEQ. This CDR3 has 14 residues. The CDR3 protein is CASSQEQLQETQYF. CDR3 in DNA: TGTGCCAGCAGCCAAGAACAGCTCCAAGAGACCCAGTACTTC.

This clonotype was picked up many times. This chain connects TRBV2 to TRBJ1-2; TRBD1 might be the D (6 bases). The germline CDR1 and CDR2 sequences are SNHLY and FYNNEI. Trimming took off 8 bases at V and 1 base at J, with 20 bases between the two ends. The CDR3 totals 16 residues. CDR3 bases: TGTGCCAGCTTTACAGGGAATGGCCTCCTTAACTATGGCTACACCTTC. Its protein product is CASFTGNGLLNYGYTF.

DNA for the CDR3: TGTGCCAGCATCCGCCCGGACCTCTCCTACGAGCAGTACTTC. Protein product: CASIRPDLSYEQYF. V and J are TRBV5-4 and TRBJ2-7; D remains unclear. The germline V gene encodes CDR1 SGHNT and CDR2 YYREEE (reference sequence). The CDR3 runs 14 residues. V shed 6 bases and J shed 0 bases, with 13 bases lying between them.

The chain combines TRBV20-1 with TRBJ1-6; 9 nucleotides agree with TRBD1. This CDR3 is 13 amino acids long. The ends lost 5 bases at V and 7 bases at J; junction bases unmatched: 3. Germline CDR1 DFQATT, CDR2 SNEGSKA (reference sequence). The CDR3 bases are TGCAGTGCTGGGGGACAGGGAAATTCACCCCTCCACTTT. Protein product: CSAGGQGNSPLHF.

This clonotype was recorded a few times. The V and J genes are TRBV10-3 and TRBJ2-7; D uncertain. CDR3 length: 14 amino acids. Per the germline V gene, CDR1 is ENHRY and CDR2 is SYGVKD. V gave up 3 bases and J gave up 0 bases, with 9 bases separating them. DNA for the CDR3: TGTGCCATCAGTGATTGGGCGAGCTCCTACGAGCAGTACTTC. It translates to CAISDWASSYEQYF.

The V gene is TRBV7-9, the J gene TRBJ2-7; D is possibly TRBD2 (6 bases). The CDR3 length is 14 residues. Germline CDR1 reads SEHNR; CDR2 reads FQNEAQ (reference sequence). V was clipped by 4 bases and J by 11 bases, with 21 bases between them. The CDR3 sequence is CASSSGSGGVRKYF. The CDR3 nucleotides are TGTGCCAGCAGCTCGGGGAGCGGAGGGGTAAGGAAGTACTTC.

This clonotype occurred many times. The genes are TRBV5-1 and TRBJ2-3; 12 bases agree with TRBD2. The V segment lost 3 bases and the J segment 5 bases; nucleotides outside the gene matches: 10. The CDR3 is 17 residues long. Germline values: CDR1 SGHRS, CDR2 YFSETQ. In DNA form, the CDR3 reads TGCGCCAGCAGCTCCCTGACTAGCGGGAGAGCGGTAGATACGCAGTATTTT. This codes for CASSSLTSGRAVDTQYF.

This clonotype was detected ten times or more. The chain uses TRBV5-5 and TRBJ1-1; D gene ambiguous. V gave up 2 bases and J gave up 0 bases, with 17 bases separating them. Germline CDR1 is SGHKS and CDR2 is YYEKEE (reference sequence). The CDR3 runs to 17 residues. The CDR3 loop reads CASSLGLLRFMNTEAFF. The CDR3 nucleotides read TGTGCCAGCAGCTTAGGGCTACTCCGGTTCATGAACACTGAAGCTTTCTTT. Full variable domain (rest looked up from reference TRBV5-5 and TRBJ1-1): DAGVTQSPTHLIKTRGQQVTLRCSPISGHKSVSWYQQVLGQGPQFIFQYYEKEERGRGNFPDRFSARQFPNYSSELNVNALLLGDSALYLCASSLGLLRFMNTEAFFGQGTRLTVV.

V and J are TRBV5-1 and TRBJ2-1, with no clear D. The germline V and J ends were trimmed by 7 bases and 8 bases, with 16 bases remaining between them. Germline V gene data show CDR1 as SGHRS and CDR2 as YFSETQ. The CDR3 contains 13 residues. This CDR3 is CASRGTGVDEQFF. CDR3 DNA: TGCGCCAGCCGAGGTACTGGGGTCGATGAGCAGTTCTTC. The variable domain in full, completed from reference TRBV5-1 and TRBJ2-1, reads KAGVTQTPRYLIKTRGQQVTLSCSPISGHRSVSWYQQTPGQGLQFLFEYFSETQRNKGNFPGRFSGRQFSNSRSEMNVSTLELGDSALYLCASRGTGVDEQFFGPGTRLTVL.

This clonotype was seen ten or more times. The chain is built from TRBV5-1 and TRBJ2-7; 7 bases line up with TRBD1. Per the germline V gene, CDR1 is SGHRS and CDR2 is YFSETQ. V gave up 3 bases and J gave up 2 bases; unmatched junction bases: 8. The CDR3 is 15 residues long. CDR3 DNA sequence: TGCGCCAGCAGCTCTACAGGGGCTGGACCCTACGAGCAGTACTTC. Translated, it gives CASSSTGAGPYEQYF.

This clonotype was recorded at least ten times. The chain combines TRBV20-1 with TRBJ2-3; D is uncertain. The CDR3 consists of 15 residues. Trimming took off 0 bases at V and 8 bases at J, with 18 bases between the two ends. Germline V lookup: CDR1 DFQATT, CDR2 SNEGSKA (reference sequence). The CDR3 protein is CSARDLVWVMGTQYF. The DNA for the CDR3 is TGCAGTGCTAGAGATCTCGTCTGGGTTATGGGTACGCAGTATTTT.

In its sample, this clonotype was seen a few times. The rearrangement links TRBV5-4 to TRBJ2-2, with D uncertain. The germline gives CDR1 SGHNT, CDR2 YYREEE (reference sequence). CDR3 size: 17 residues. V lost 3 bases and J lost 0, with 15 bases in between. CDR3 coding DNA: TGTGCCAGCAGCTCCTCCGTTATCGCAGCGAACACCGGGGAGCTGTTTTTT. This encodes CASSSSVIAANTGELFF.

This clonotype was recorded at least ten times. The gene calls are TRBV20-1 and TRBJ2-2; D unclear. V gave up 4 bases and J gave up 4 bases, with 16 bases separating them. The CDR3 runs to 15 residues. CDR1 is DFQATT and CDR2 is SNEGSKA in the germline V gene (reference sequence). This chain's CDR3 is CSATPAQTFTGELFF. DNA for the CDR3: TGCAGTGCTACCCCCGCACAGACATTCACCGGGGAGCTGTTTTTT.

This clonotype was seen many times. J is TRBJ2-1 and V is TRBV20-1; D may be TRBD1 (6 bases). This CDR3 is built from 15 residues. In germline, CDR1 is DFQATT, CDR2 SNEGSKA (reference sequence). V lost 2 bases to trimming and J lost 8 bases, with 19 bases between them. This chain's CDR3 is CSARSVGQRSDEQFF. The CDR3 DNA follows: TGCAGTGCTAGATCCGTAGGACAGAGATCGGATGAGCAGTTCTTC.

This clonotype was seen a handful of times. V is TRBV18 and J is TRBJ2-6, with 9 positions matching TRBD1. CDR1 is KGHSH, CDR2 LQKENI, per germline. Trimming removed 1 base from V and 1 base from J; junction bases left unmatched: 14. There are 21 residues in the CDR3. CDR3 protein: CASSPLRQGEETVSGANVLTF. CDR3 coding DNA: TGTGCCAGCTCACCACTAAGACAGGGGGAGGAAACGGTGTCTGGGGCCAACGTCCTGACTTTC.

This clonotype came up a few times. J is TRBJ1-4 and V is TRBV5-1; TRBD1 might be the D (6 bases). The CDR3 has 14 residues. V dropped 4 bases and J dropped 11 bases, with 18 bases sitting between them. Germline CDR1 reads SGHRS; CDR2 reads YFSETQ. The CDR3 nucleotides are TGCGCCAGCAGCGCCGATGGGGGGCGAGAGAAACTGTTTTTT. Translating it yields CASSADGGREKLFF. The variable domain in full, with the rest retrieved from reference TRBV5-1 and TRBJ1-4, is KAGVTQTPRYLIKTRGQQVTLSCSPISGHRSVSWYQQTPGQGLQFLFEYFSETQRNKGNFPGRFSGRQFSNSRSEMNVSTLELGDSALYLCASSADGGREKLFFGSGTQLSVL.

The chain employs TRBV3-1 and TRBJ2-3; no clear D gene. V was shortened by 4 bases and J by 6 bases, with 11 bases between the two germline ends. Looked up from germline, CDR1 is LGHDT and CDR2 is YNNKEL (reference sequence). This CDR3 is built from 13 residues. The CDR3 DNA follows: TGTGCCAGCAGCCCCTGGGATATCGATACGCAGTATTTT. Translation: CASSPWDIDTQYF.

This clonotype was counted ten times or more. This rearrangement joins TRBV7-2 to TRBJ1-4, with 7 bases identical to TRBD1. Trimming removed 2 bases from V and 3 bases from J; junction bases left unmatched: 3. Per the germline V gene, CDR1 is SGHTA and CDR2 is FQGNSA. CDR3 length: 15 amino acids. The CDR3 region is CASSLTGAPNEKLFF. CDR3 in DNA: TGTGCCAGCAGCTTAACAGGGGCGCCTAATGAAAAACTGTTTTTT.

The V gene is TRBV2, the J gene TRBJ2-2; 10 bases are shared with TRBD1. The CDR3 is made up of 15 amino acids. Trimming at V came to 10 bases and at J to 7 bases, leaving 12 bases not matched to a gene. Germline CDR1 is SNHLY and CDR2 is FYNNEI. CDR3 coding DNA: TGTGCCATCACTAAGACAGGGGGCGAAGGCGGGGAGCTGTTTTTT. It is translated as CAITKTGGEGGELFF. The full variable domain, with the rest looked up from reference TRBV2 and TRBJ2-2, is EPEVTQTPSHQVTQMGQEVILRCVPISNHLYFYWYRQILGQKVEFLVSFYNNEISEKSEIFDDQFSVERPDGSNFTLKIRSTKLEDSAMYFCAITKTGGEGGELFFGEGSRLTVL.

J is TRBJ2-1 and V is TRBV13; 8 bases align to TRBD2. After removal of 5 bases from V and 4 bases from J, the junction contained 7 bases not matched to a gene. Germline assignment: CDR1 PRHDT and CDR2 FYEKMQ (reference sequence). The CDR3 sequence is 15 residues long. The CDR3 DNA reads as TGTGCCAGCAGCCAAGGCGGGGGGACGTACAATGAGCAGTTCTTC. It yields the protein CASSQGGGTYNEQFF.

V usage is TRBV29-1 and J usage is TRBJ1-1; 7 bases agree with TRBD1. This CDR3 is built from 13 residues. V dropped 6 bases and J dropped 0; count of bases not matched to a gene: 4. Looked up from germline, CDR1 is SQVTM and CDR2 is ANQGSEA. The CDR3 reads CSVTGLMNTEAFF. The CDR3 DNA is TGCAGCGTGACAGGGTTGATGAACACTGAAGCTTTCTTT. The full variable domain, in which reference TRBV29-1 and TRBJ1-1 provide the parts outside the CDR3, is SAVISQKPSRDICQRGTSLTIQCQVDSQVTMMFWYRQQPGQSLTLIATANQGSEATYESGFVIDKFPISRPNLTFSTLTVSNMSPEDSSIYLCSVTGLMNTEAFFGQGTRLTVV.

This clonotype was detected many times. This chain links TRBV6-6 with TRBJ1-1, with TRBD1 identical over 7 bases. V lost 2 bases to trimming and J lost 3 bases; unmatched junction nucleotides: 3. Germline CDR1 and CDR2: MNHNY and SVGAGI (reference sequence). The CDR3 length is 14 residues. CDR3 amino acids: CASSYKGADTEAFF. The CDR3 DNA reads TGTGCCAGCAGTTACAAGGGGGCGGACACTGAAGCTTTCTTT.

The table lists this clonotype with many counts. CDR3 nucleotides: TGTGCCAGCAGGTCTACAGGGATAGTTGAAAAACTGTTTTTT. It codes for CASRSTGIVEKLFF. The rearrangement joins TRBV27 to TRBJ1-4; a weak D match, TRBD1 (6 bases). Trimming removed 6 bases at V and 7 bases at J, with 15 bases between. Germline V gene lookup returns CDR1 MNHEY and CDR2 SMNVEV (reference sequence). The CDR3 runs 14 residues.

This clonotype came up many times. The chain joins TRBV20-1 to TRBJ2-7, with 13 bases fitting TRBD2. CDR3 size: 17 residues. Germline values: CDR1 DFQATT, CDR2 SNEGSKA (reference sequence). The ends lost 0 bases at V and 4 bases at J; junction bases unmatched: 9. CDR3 DNA sequence: TGCAGTGCTAGAGATGGACTAGCGGGAGTCGGCCTATACGAGCAGTACTTC. Its protein is CSARDGLAGVGLYEQYF.

This clonotype was counted ten times or more. The chain joins TRBV20-1 to TRBJ1-6; D uncertain. Germline loops: CDR1 DFQATT, CDR2 SNEGSKA (reference sequence). The CDR3 contains 17 residues. V lost 6 bases to trimming and J lost 0 bases, with 18 bases between them. The CDR3 spells CSAQHDLTSSYNSPLHF. The CDR3 nucleotides are TGCAGTGCCCAGCACGATCTTACGAGCTCCTATAATTCACCCCTCCACTTT.

This clonotype was recorded a few times. This chain connects TRBV7-2 to TRBJ2-5; no definite D call. V shed 10 bases and J shed 5 bases, with 14 bases lying between them. Germline V gene sequence: CDR1 SGHTA, CDR2 FQGNSA. The CDR3 extends over 12 amino acids. CDR3 region: CATAVVGETQYF. For the CDR3, the DNA is TGTGCCACCGCCGTGGTCGGGGAGACCCAGTACTTC.

Many counts were recorded for this clonotype. This sequence joins TRBV19 and TRBJ2-2, with unresolved D. The CDR3 is 11 amino acids. With 3 bases removed from V and 9 bases from J, the gap between germline ends came to 5 bases. Germline lookup yields CDR1 LNHDA and CDR2 SQIVND (reference sequence). For the CDR3, the DNA is TGTGCCAGTAGTATGCGGCGGGAGCTGTTTTTT. Translation gives CASSMRRELFF.

This clonotype was recorded at least ten times. V usage is TRBV9 and J usage is TRBJ1-2; TRBD1 matches 11 bases. This CDR3 spans 17 amino acids. From germline, CDR1 is SGDLS and CDR2 YYNGEE. V shed 4 bases and J 4 bases; nucleotides not matched to a gene: 12. This CDR3 reads CASSPPGQGANFYGYTF. The DNA for the CDR3 is TGTGCCAGCAGCCCGCCAGGACAGGGGGCAAATTTCTATGGCTACACCTTC.

The genes are TRBV5-1 and TRBJ1-1, with D possibly TRBD1 on 5 matching bases. Germline loops: CDR1 SGHRS, CDR2 YFSETQ. The V gene lost 3 bases and the J gene lost 11 bases, with 17 bases spanning the gap. The CDR3 runs 13 residues. The CDR3 sequence: CASSSGGDAEAFF. CDR3 sequence (DNA): TGCGCCAGCAGCTCTGGCGGGGACGCGGAGGCTTTCTTT.

This clonotype came up a few times. The CDR3 nucleotides are TGTGCCAGCAGTCGAACTAGCGGGAGGGGGCCCGGCGAGCAGTACTTC. Its protein product is CASSRTSGRGPGEQYF. The gene calls are TRBV6-5 and TRBJ2-7; 13 nucleotides agree with TRBD2. Germline V gives CDR1 MNHEY, CDR2 SVGAGI. The CDR3 length is 16 residues. V gave up 5 bases and J gave up 6 bases; unmatched junction bases: 10.

In this sample, this clonotype turned up many times. The V call is TRBV12-3 or TRBV12-4, the J call TRBJ1-2, with D perhaps matching TRBD1 (6 bases). The CDR3 has 14 amino acids. V lost 5 bases, J lost 2 bases, and 12 bases lay in between. In DNA form, the CDR3 reads TGTGCCAGCAGTCCAGGGACACCAAACTATGGCTACACCTTC. Its translation is CASSPGTPNYGYTF.

This clonotype was counted at least ten times. J is TRBJ1-6 and V is TRBV7-2; D remains ambiguous. The CDR3 consists of 12 residues. Germline values: CDR1 SGHTA, CDR2 FQGNSA. V lost 5 bases, J lost 9 bases, and 8 bases lay in between. CDR3 sequence (DNA): TGTGCCAGCAGCGTAATGGGTTCACCCCTCCACTTT. Encoded protein: CASSVMGSPLHF.